Listed below are T cell receptor beta chains from one sample, sequenced in a study of blood T cell repertoires in COVID-19. Clones were read by immunoSEQ multiplex PCR, and TCRdb kept only the in-frame ones, dropping some. The sample holds some 400,000 clones, approximately 92% seen once. Sequencing was performed on PBMCs or T cells enriched from blood (not recorded which). These receptors originate from a man aged 25-45 years who had recovered from COVID-19. CDR3s include the opening cysteine and the closing phenylalanine or tryptophan. Fields, in order: clone size, V gene, J gene, D gene, CDR3 DNA, CDR3 protein. The D gene is left open where the match is weak. A clone size is listed for some rows: how often the clone was seen (once, few, many), or a class if it is expanded.

NA	TRBV5-6	TRBJ1-2	NA	TGTGCCAGCAGCTTGGCGGGAACTGCGGGCGGCTACACCTTC	CASSLAGTAGGYTF
NA	TRBV3-1/TRBV3-2	TRBJ2-7	TRBD2	TGTGCCAGCAGCCAAGGCGGGAGGGTGTACTTC	CASSQGGRVYF
NA	TRBV27	TRBJ1-4	NA	TGTGCCAGCAGGGCAGGAGGGTCGGGTGAAAAACTGTTTTTT	CASRAGGSGEKLFF
NA	TRBV12-5	TRBJ1-2	NA	TGTGCTAGTGGCCCAAGGGGTCCCTATGGCTACACCTTC	CASGPRGPYGYTF
NA	TRBV30	TRBJ1-5	NA	TGTGCCTGGGGGCAGGGGAACAATCAGCCCCAGCATTTT	CAWGQGNNQPQHF
NA	TRBV11-2	TRBJ1-2	TRBD1	TGTGCCAGCAGCCCCTCCCCAGGGGGCGGTGGCTACACCTTC	CASSPSPGGGGYTF
NA	TRBV29-1	TRBJ2-1	TRBD2	TGCAGCGTACAGCGGGACCCCGGGTACAATGAGCAGTTCTTC	CSVQRDPGYNEQFF
NA	TRBV2	TRBJ1-5	NA	TGTGCCAGTGGGAAATTGGGAGGCAATCAGCCCCAGCATTTT	CASGKLGGNQPQHF
NA	TRBV12-5	TRBJ2-5	TRBD2	TGTGCTAGTGCTCGCGATCTCAGCGGGAGGGCCGAGACCCAGTACTTC	CASARDLSGRAETQYF
NA	TRBV27	TRBJ2-7	NA	TGTGCCAGCAGTTTTGGGCTTACCTACGAGCAGTACTTC	CASSFGLTYEQYF
NA	TRBV9	TRBJ1-4	TRBD1	TGTGCCAGCAGCGTCAGACAGGGTGAGAATGAAAAACTGTTTTTT	CASSVRQGENEKLFF
NA	TRBV19	TRBJ2-1	NA	TGTGCCAGTAGTATCTATCAGGCCTACAATGAGCAGTTCTTC	CASSIYQAYNEQFF
NA	TRBV29-1	TRBJ1-4	NA	TGCAGCGTCCTTTTACAGGGATATAATGAAAAACTGTTTTTT	CSVLLQGYNEKLFF
NA	TRBV3-1/TRBV3-2	TRBJ2-3	NA	TGTGCCAGCAGCCTCCTGACTGAGACAGCAGATACGCAGTATTTT	CASSLLTETADTQYF
NA	TRBV27	TRBJ1-3	TRBD1	TGTGCCAGCAGTAGGACAGGGCATTACTCGGGAAACACCATATATTTT	CASSRTGHYSGNTIYF
NA	TRBV3-1/TRBV3-2	TRBJ2-2	NA	TGTGCCAGCAGCCACGTCCAGCGTGGCGGGGAGCTGTTTTTT	CASSHVQRGGELFF
few	TRBV5-1	TRBJ1-5	NA	TGCGCCAGCAGCTTGGGAGGGAGCAATCAGCCCCAGCATTTT	CASSLGGSNQPQHF
NA	TRBV19	TRBJ1-5	TRBD1	TGTGCCAGTAGTCTCCTGGGACAGGGGAATCAGCCCCAGCATTTT	CASSLLGQGNQPQHF
NA	TRBV12-5	TRBJ2-2	NA	TGTGCTAGTGGTCGCACAGGGACCGGGGAGCTGTTTTTT	CASGRTGTGELFF
NA	TRBV27	TRBJ1-1	NA	TGTGCCAGCTTTCGGCGGTCCCTAAACACTGAAGCTTTCTTT	CASFRRSLNTEAFF
many	TRBV7-2	TRBJ2-2	NA	TGTGCCAGCAGCTTAGGCAGTACAGCGAACACCGGGGAGCTGTTTTTT	CASSLGSTANTGELFF
NA	TRBV9	TRBJ2-7	TRBD1	TGTGCCAGCAGCCCTCAGACAGGGGGGAACGAGCAGTACTTC	CASSPQTGGNEQYF
NA	TRBV27	TRBJ2-1	NA	TGTGCCAGCAGCAGGGCAGGGGGGAATGAGCAGTTCTTC	CASSRAGGNEQFF
NA	TRBV19	TRBJ1-1	TRBD1	TGTGCCAGTAGTATTATCTGGACAGGATCGGACGCTGAAGCTTTCTTT	CASSIIWTGSDAEAFF
NA	TRBV28	TRBJ1-4	TRBD1	TGTGCCAGCAGTTTTAGGGGACAGGGCCTTAATGAAAAACTGTTTTTT	CASSFRGQGLNEKLFF
NA	TRBV5-1	TRBJ2-1	TRBD1	TGCGCCAGCAGCATAGGACAGGGCTCCTACAATGAGCAGTTCTTC	CASSIGQGSYNEQFF
NA	TRBV28	TRBJ2-3	TRBD1	TGTGCCAGCAGTTATGGACAGGGTGGAGCAGATACGCAGTATTTT	CASSYGQGGADTQYF
NA	TRBV4-1	TRBJ2-3	TRBD2	TGCGCCAGCAGCCAAGCTAGCGGGAGGGTGTATACGCAGTATTTT	CASSQASGRVYTQYF
NA	TRBV6-5	TRBJ1-5	NA	TGTGCCAGCAGTTACTCGGCCGGGGGTGGCAATCAGCCCCAGCATTTT	CASSYSAGGGNQPQHF
NA	TRBV5-1	TRBJ2-3	TRBD2	TGCGCCAGCAGCTTACTAGCGGGAGGTTCAGATACGCAGTATTTT	CASSLLAGGSDTQYF
NA	TRBV7-7	TRBJ2-5	TRBD2	TGTGCTAGCAGCTTAGGCGGGAGGGCCTGGGAGACCCAGTACTTC	CASSLGGRAWETQYF
NA	TRBV5-4	TRBJ2-7	TRBD2	TGTGCCAGCAGCCCGGCGGGGGGTAGCGGGAGTAGGTACGAGCAGTACTTC	CASSPAGGSGSRYEQYF